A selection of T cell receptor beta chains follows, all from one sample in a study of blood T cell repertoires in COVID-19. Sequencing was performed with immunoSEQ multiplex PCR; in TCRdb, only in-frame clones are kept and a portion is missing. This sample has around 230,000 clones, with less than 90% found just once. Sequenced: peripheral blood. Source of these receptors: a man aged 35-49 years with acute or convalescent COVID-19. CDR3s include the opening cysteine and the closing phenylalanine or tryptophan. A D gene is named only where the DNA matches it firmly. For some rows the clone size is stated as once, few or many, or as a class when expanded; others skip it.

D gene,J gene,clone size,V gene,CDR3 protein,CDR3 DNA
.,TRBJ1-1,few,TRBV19,CASSVGQSYTEAFF,TGTGCCAGTAGTGTCGGACAGTCATACACTGAAGCTTTCTTT
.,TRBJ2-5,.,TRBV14,CASSPSGLLSGEQETQYF,TGTGCCAGCAGCCCCTCGGGGTTACTCTCAGGCGAGCAAGAGACCCAGTACTTC
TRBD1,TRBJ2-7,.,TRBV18,CASSPGQGYQNEQYF,TGTGCCAGCTCACCAGGACAGGGCTATCAAAACGAGCAGTACTTC
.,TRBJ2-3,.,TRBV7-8,CASSLESTDTQYF,TGTGCCAGCAGTCTAGAGAGCACAGATACGCAGTATTTT
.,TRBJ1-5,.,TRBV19,CATNRGIRSNQPQHF,TGTGCCACCAATCGGGGAATTAGAAGCAATCAGCCCCAGCATTTT
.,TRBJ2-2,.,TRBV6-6,CASSYIGQSTGELFF,TGTGCCAGCAGTTACATCGGACAGAGCACCGGGGAGCTGTTTTTT
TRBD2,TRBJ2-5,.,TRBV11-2,CASSFIPLAVQETQYF,TGTGCCAGCAGCTTTATTCCTCTAGCGGTGCAAGAGACCCAGTACTTC
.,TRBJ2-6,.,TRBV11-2,CASSSQGSGANVLTF,TGTGCCAGCAGCTCACAGGGATCTGGGGCCAACGTCCTGACTTTC
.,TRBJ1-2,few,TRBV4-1,CASSQGAYGYTF,TGCGCCAGCAGCCAGGGGGCTTATGGCTACACCTTC
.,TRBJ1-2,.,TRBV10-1,CARKAFPAGGYTF,TGCGCCAGAAAAGCTTTCCCGGCGGGGGGCTACACCTTC
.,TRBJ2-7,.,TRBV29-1,CSTGGLLGSEQYF,TGCAGCACCGGAGGACTGTTGGGGTCCGAGCAGTACTTC